This T cell receptor beta chain was documented in a study of human T cells and chemical hapten exposure. The wider study: TCR yields differed between samples (mainly from small differences in pooled library volume). Broader study findings: Versus controls, expanded TCRs had significantly more large CDR3 similarity clusters.

Trimming removed 5 bases from V and 5 bases from J; junction bases left unmatched: 7. CDR3 length equals 15 residues. Germline CDR1 SGHNT, CDR2 YYREEE (reference sequence). In TCRdb, the RACE reads were re-called with MiXCR into one record per CDR3 protein. Here the sample spans 150,000 to 200,000 distinct CDR3 sequences, around a quarter being singletons. Time point here: patch test 3, about 24 weeks after DPC sensitization. Treatment meaning: therapeutic diphenylcyclopropenone sensitization with weekly scalp DPC. Comments on this clonotype: Its cognate antigen is unknown.

The sample was whole blood, taken in connection with sensitization to the hapten diphenylcyclopropenone (DPC). This rearrangement joins TRBV5-4 to TRBJ2-5, with 12 bases identical to TRBD2. The receptor's source is a woman between 18 and 29 years old with alopecia areata. Some clones in this sample may be carry-over from other donors' samples. CDR3 in DNA: TGTGCCAGCAGAAGAGGACTAGCGGGGCAGGAGACCCAGTACTTC. As protein: CASRRGLAGQETQYF.